This T cell receptor (beta chain) emerged from a study of cytomegalovirus exposure and HLA in healthy donors. Study-wide results and caveats: TCR association rates varied by HLA locus in a later analysis, with DRB1 highest and HLA-C lowest. Many donors shared some public TCRs, even though most TCR sequences were rare.

The germline gives CDR1 SGHAT, CDR2 FQNNGV. The CDR3 totals 16 residues. The junction had 11 bases not matched to a gene; V was cut back by 5 bases and J by 2 bases. Concerning this clone: Its antigen is undetermined.

PCR primers comprised 60 Vbeta and 13 Jbeta primers. Original processing methods: Among the unique TCR beta chains that a later analysis counted, 75 million to 85 million in all, 10 million to 13 million were shared. Here immunoSEQ multiplex PCR was the method, and the copy in TCRdb shows in-frame clones only, minus some. V and J calls and clone size are given by that table; D and trimming were obtained from the DNA. The sample has 90,000 to 150,000 clones, 60% to 75% seen once; the top ten hold just under 3%. This clonotype originated in a woman aged 40 to 50 in good health and CMV-seropositive. The chain recombines TRBV11-2 with TRBJ2-5, with TRBD2 matching 7 bases. Sequencing used PBMCs. In DNA, the CDR3 is TGTGCCAGCAGCGTCATTAAGGGACTACAACAAGAGACCCAGTACTTC. It yields the protein CASSVIKGLQQETQYF.